Sequencing of this T cell receptor (beta chain) was carried out in a study of control samples from healthy donors and cancer patients. This CDR3 is 11 amino acids long. V lost 6 bases to trimming and J lost 10 bases, with 11 bases between them. Germline V gene lookup returns CDR1 MNHEY and CDR2 SVGAGI. The protocol was immunoSEQ multiplex PCR, while the TCRdb copy is restricted to in-frame clones and leaves out a portion. The sample records 50,000 to 55,000 clones, roughly nine tenths being singletons. This receptor was taken from a middle-aged man with colorectal cancer. Material: PBMCs. V usage is TRBV6-5 and J usage is TRBJ2-3, with D possibly being TRBD2 (6 bases). CDR3 coding DNA: TGTGCCAGCAGCCGCGGGGCCTCGCAGTATTTT. Protein product: CASSRGASQYF.